The present T cell receptor (beta chain) was sequenced within a study of siplizumab effects on memory and regulatory T cells. Study context: Run as pairs, the mixed lymphocyte reactions received siplizumab at 0.9 to 1 ug/mL or no drug. Study outcomes and limitations: Naive T cells looked more diverse than memory cells, and they looked like major contributors to the alloresponse.

Sequenced by immunoSEQ multiplex PCR; TCRdb stores in-frame clones only, minus some. The table records more than 12,000 clones, approximately 45% of them present only once. Looked up from germline, CDR1 is SGHVS and CDR2 is FQNEAQ. The CDR3 extends over 13 amino acids. V was clipped by 6 bases and J by 6 bases, with 9 bases between them. Points on this clone: Its specificity is unknown.

Coculturing of the mixed lymphocyte reaction cells was performed at 37°C for 6 to 7 days. Stimulator PBMCs carried Violet Dye, while responder PBMCs carried CFSE, combined at 1:1. Sequenced input: CFSE-low (dividing) CD4+ T cells sorted from an allogeneic mixed lymphocyte reaction. This chain uses TRBV7-8 with TRBJ1-6, with no clear D. The source is a human donor in good health; the cells came from an allogeneic mixed lymphocyte reaction. Some clones in this sample may be carry-over from other donors' samples. CDR3 amino acids: CASSTGPNSPLHF. The DNA of the CDR3 is TGTGCCAGCAGTACCGGGCCTAATTCACCCCTCCACTTT.